Presented here are 21 T cell receptor beta chains from one specimen sequenced in a study of blood T cell repertoires in COVID-19 (dated by TCRdb to 2020 to 2021). Library preparation used the immunoSEQ multiplex PCR assay. TCRdb retrieved this table from immuneACCESS and kept in-frame rearrangements only. Not all clones are present; in checked studies, unresolved V genes account for under half, and no reason is known for the remainder. In all, the sample holds approximately 270,000 clones, and 75% to 90% of those were seen once. Clones ranked in the top ten supply approximately 11% of the sample. Sequenced material: peripheral blood. These receptors came from a woman in her 70s with acute or convalescent COVID-19.

This clone was counted a single time. The chain links TRBV5-1 to TRBJ1-2, with 12 bases identical to TRBD1. The CDR3 spans 15 residues. V was clipped by 3 bases and J by 5 bases; unmatched bases: 5. CDR1 is SGHRS, CDR2 YFSETQ, per germline. The CDR3 protein is CASSSGDRGPYGYTF. CDR3 nucleotides: TGCGCCAGCAGCTCCGGGGACAGGGGGCCTTATGGCTACACCTTC.

This chain connects TRBV5-6 to TRBJ2-7; no clear D. Germline CDR1 SGHDT, CDR2 YYEEEE. CDR3 length: 11 residues. Trimming took off 4 bases at V and 6 bases at J, with 8 bases between the two ends. CDR3 DNA: TGTGCCAGCAGCCGCTATGCCGAGCAGTACTTC. This encodes CASSRYAEQYF.

The chain carries TRBV5-6 and TRBJ1-6; D is undetermined. CDR1 is SGHDT and CDR2 is YYEEEE in the germline V gene. The CDR3 spans 12 residues. Trimming removed 4 bases at V and 7 bases at J, with 6 bases between. DNA for the CDR3: TGTGCCAGCAGCCTTTTCAATTCACCCCTCCACTTT. Its protein product is CASSLFNSPLHF.

The V gene is TRBV11-2, the J gene TRBJ1-2, with a possible D match to TRBD1 (6 bases). V dropped 4 bases and J dropped 4 bases, with 10 bases sitting between them. The CDR3 is 13 residues long. Germline-derived CDR1 and CDR2 are SGHAT and FQNNGV. The CDR3 reads CASSWTASYGYTF. The CDR3 DNA is TGTGCCAGCAGCTGGACAGCCTCCTATGGCTACACCTTC.

The genes are TRBV25-1 and TRBJ2-1; 7 positions agree with TRBD1. Germline V gene data show CDR1 as MGHDK and CDR2 as SYGVNS. The CDR3 totals 14 residues. Trimming cost V 8 bases and J 5 bases; bases outside gene matches: 9. The DNA of the CDR3 is TGTGCCAGCTCAAACCGGGACAGACACAATGAGCAGTTCTTC. This encodes CASSNRDRHNEQFF.

J is TRBJ1-6 and V is TRBV19, with D possibly being TRBD1 (5 bases). This CDR3 region has 14 residues. The germline V and J ends were trimmed by 3 bases and 8 bases, with 11 bases remaining between them. CDR1 LNHDA and CDR2 SQIVND come from the germline V gene (reference sequence). The CDR3 protein is CASSILQGDSPLHF. The CDR3 nucleotides read TGTGCCAGTAGTATCTTGCAAGGGGATTCACCCCTCCACTTT. The full variable domain, with the rest looked up from reference TRBV19 and TRBJ1-6, is DGGITQSPKYLFRKEGQNVTLSCEQNLNHDAMYWYRQDPGQGLRLIYYSQIVNDFQKGDIAEGYSVSREKKESFPLTVTSAQKNPTAFYLCASSILQGDSPLHFGNGTRLTVT.

In the case of this clone: This CDR3 is also generated by other DNA sequences in the sample. V and J are TRBV5-4 and TRBJ1-2; a weak D match, TRBD1 (5 bases). Germline CDR1 SGHNT, CDR2 YYREEE (reference sequence). V shed 2 bases and J shed 2 bases, with 7 bases lying between them. The CDR3 is 13 residues long. Here the CDR3 reads CASSFDRNYGYTF. The CDR3, as DNA: TGTGCCAGCAGCTTCGACAGAAACTATGGCTACACCTTC.

This clone appeared a single time. The CDR3 here is CASSVALASGGHNEQFF. The CDR3 nucleotides read TGTGCCAGCAGCGTAGCGTTGGCTAGCGGGGGGCACAATGAGCAGTTCTTC. The chain combines TRBV9 with TRBJ2-1, with 11 bases matching TRBD2. Losses at the gene ends were 0 bases for V and 5 bases for J; bases not matched to a gene: 7. The CDR3 length is 17 residues. Germline V gives CDR1 SGDLS, CDR2 YYNGEE.

The J gene is TRBJ1-2, the V gene TRBV19; tentative D call: TRBD1 (6 bases). CDR3 length: 16 amino acids. V was pared by 5 bases and J by 5 bases, with 21 bases between. CDR1 LNHDA and CDR2 SQIVND come from the germline V gene (reference sequence). The DNA of the CDR3 is TGTGCCAGTAGTGCTCGGACAGCCTCCTCACCATATGGCTACACCTTC. Protein: CASSARTASSPYGYTF.

This rearrangement joins TRBV5-1 to TRBJ2-7, with D perhaps TRBD2 (5 bases). Trimming removed 0 bases at V and 7 bases at J, with 14 bases between. The CDR3 runs to 14 residues. Germline values: CDR1 SGHRS, CDR2 YFSETQ. Here the CDR3 reads CASSLEAGRGEQYF. CDR3 nucleotide sequence: TGCGCCAGCAGCTTGGAGGCTGGACGAGGGGAGCAGTACTTC.

The chain links TRBV6-6 to TRBJ2-2; 7 bases are a match to TRBD1. V was clipped by 7 bases and J by 3 bases; unmatched bases: 8. Germline V lookup: CDR1 MNHNY, CDR2 SVGAGI (reference sequence). The CDR3 has 15 amino acids. The CDR3 DNA reads TGTGCCAGCACTAGGGACAGTACCTACACCGGGGAGCTGTTTTTT. As protein: CASTRDSTYTGELFF.

As DNA, the CDR3 is TGTGCCAGTAGTATAGGCTGGACAGGGATTTATCAGCCCCAGCATTTT. As protein: CASSIGWTGIYQPQHF. The chain has TRBV19 and TRBJ1-5; TRBD1 agrees at 8 bases. Germline CDR1 LNHDA, CDR2 SQIVND (reference sequence). The length of the CDR3 is 16 residues. V gave up 1 base and J gave up 5 bases; unmatched junction bases: 7.

This chain connects TRBV29-1 to TRBJ2-7; 7 bases map to TRBD1. This CDR3 is 14 amino acids long. In germline, CDR1 is SQVTM, CDR2 ANQGSEA. Unmatched junction bases numbered 14, after V lost 6 bases and J lost 6 bases. The DNA for the CDR3 is TGCAGCGTATCAACGGGACAAGGGGGCTCCGAGCAGTACTTC. It yields the protein CSVSTGQGGSEQYF.

The chain employs TRBV5-6 and TRBJ1-2, with 9 positions matching TRBD1. Trimming removed 2 bases from V and 8 bases from J; junction bases left unmatched: 16. CDR3 length: 17 residues. Germline V gene data show CDR1 as SGHDT and CDR2 as YYEEEE. CDR3 sequence: CASSFGLSPGQGRGYTF. The DNA for the CDR3 is TGTGCCAGCAGCTTTGGGCTTTCCCCGGGACAGGGCCGCGGCTACACCTTC.

The chain employs TRBV21-1 and TRBJ2-5; the D call TRBD2 from the table was never checked on the DNA. TRBV21-1 is a pseudogene segment. The CDR3 is made up of 14 amino acids. CDR3 coding DNA: TGTGCCAGCAGCAAATGGGTGGGAGGAGAGACCCAGTACTTC. Translation gives CASSKWVGGETQYF.

This chain links TRBV21-1 with TRBJ1-2; the D call TRBD1 from the table was never checked on the DNA. TRBV21-1 is a pseudogene locus. The CDR3 consists of 15 residues. This CDR3 is CASSTRQGPGYGYTF. In DNA form, the CDR3 reads TGTGCCAGCAGCACCCGACAGGGTCCTGGGTATGGCTACACCTTC.

This clone has just one count. The chain carries TRBV3-1 (or the pseudogene TRBV3-2) and TRBJ1-2; D not resolved. The ends were cut back, 3 bases at V and 1 base at J, with 12 bases in the middle. The germline V gene encodes CDR1 LGHDT and CDR2 YNNKEL (reference sequence). CDR3 size: 15 residues. The CDR3, as DNA: TGTGCCAGCAGCCAGGCGGGCCGCCTTAACTATGGCTACACCTTC. It encodes CASSQAGRLNYGYTF.

The chain has TRBV15 and TRBJ1-2; TRBD1 matches at 8 bases. The CDR3 covers 12 residues. Germline-derived CDR1 and CDR2 are LNHNV and YYDKDF (reference sequence). CDR3 sequence (DNA): TGTGAGCCTGGACAGGGAGACTATGGCTACACCTTC. It translates to CEPGQGDYGYTF. Full variable domain (missing parts from reference TRBV15 and TRBJ1-2): DAMVIQNPRYQVTQFGKPVTLSCSQTLNHNVMYWYQQKSSQAPKLLFHYYDKDFNNEADTPDNFQSRRPNTSFCFLDIRSPGLGDTAMYLCEPGQGDYGYTFGSGTRLTVV.

The count of this clone is one. The chain links TRBV10-3 to TRBJ2-7, with 8 bases matching TRBD1. The length of the CDR3 is 13 residues. Per germline, CDR1 ENHRY and CDR2 SYGVKD. Trimming took 0 bases from V and 7 from J; bases not matched to a gene: 2. Here the CDR3 DNA reads TGTGCCATCAGTGAGTCGGGGACAGGTGAGCAGTACTTC. Amino acids: CAISESGTGEQYF.

The chain combines TRBV6-5 with TRBJ1-5; 8 nucleotides match TRBD1. The V gene end was trimmed by 10 bases and the J gene end by 2 bases; junction bases not matched to a gene: 4. The CDR3 is 13 amino acids. Germline V lookup: CDR1 MNHEY, CDR2 SVGAGI. The DNA for the CDR3 is TGTGCCACCCAGGGGGCCGGCAATCAGCCCCAGCATTTT. The encoded protein is CATQGAGNQPQHF.

The CDR3 DNA follows: TGCGCCAGCAGCCAAAGGGCGGGACTAGCCGGCACAGATACGCAGTATTTT. Its translation is CASSQRAGLAGTDTQYF. The rearrangement links TRBV4-1 to TRBJ2-3; 9 bases map to TRBD2. Germline V lookup: CDR1 MGHRA, CDR2 YSYEKL. V gave up 2 bases and J gave up 1 base; unmatched junction bases: 7. The CDR3 extends over 17 amino acids.